What follows are 21 T cell receptor beta chains derived from one specimen sequenced in a study of cytomegalovirus exposure and HLA in healthy donors. The PCR employed 60 Vbeta primers together with 13 Jbeta primers. Measured with immunoSEQ multiplex PCR; TCRdb has only the in-frame clones, and not every one. The sample has about 130,000 clones, roughly 70% seen once. Sequenced material: PBMCs. The receptors come from a woman aged 40 to 49 in good health and CMV-seropositive.

The J gene is TRBJ1-3, the V gene TRBV28; tentatively, D is TRBD1 (5 bases). Trimming cost V 6 bases and J 2 bases, with 8 bases left between them. CDR1 and CDR2 from the germline V gene are MDHEN and SYDVKM. CDR3 size: 13 residues. The CDR3 nucleotides read TGTGCCAGCAGCTCGGGGGCTGGAAACACCATATATTTT. It specifies CASSSGAGNTIYF.

The V and J genes are TRBV5-1 and TRBJ1-1; a weak D match, TRBD1 (6 bases). Germline lookup yields CDR1 SGHRS and CDR2 YFSETQ. V was shortened by 1 base and J by 0 bases, with 10 bases between the two germline ends. The CDR3 runs to 15 residues. This CDR3 is CASSLRQEMNTEAFF. CDR3 nucleotide sequence: TGCGCCAGCAGCTTGAGACAGGAAATGAACACTGAAGCTTTCTTT.

The chain carries TRBV2 and TRBJ1-4; D ambiguous. The CDR3 consists of 17 residues. Trimming took 6 bases from V and 8 from J, leaving 25 bases between them. The germline V gene has CDR1 SNHLY and CDR2 FYNNEI. The chain's CDR3 is CASRGSTHSGPREKLFF. CDR3 DNA: TGTGCCAGCAGAGGAAGCACCCATTCAGGCCCAAGGGAAAAACTGTTTTTT.

V and J are TRBV4-3 and TRBJ1-2; 7 nucleotides line up with TRBD1. Trimming removed 1 base from V and 3 bases from J; junction bases left unmatched: 5. CDR1 and CDR2 (germline): LGHNA, YSLEER. The CDR3 consists of 15 residues. For the CDR3, the DNA is TGCGCCAGCAGCCAAGTAAAGACAGGGCACTATGGCTACACCTTC. Translation: CASSQVKTGHYGYTF.

This rearrangement joins TRBV7-9 to TRBJ1-2; D uncertain. Germline V CDR1 and CDR2: SEHNR, FQNEAQ (reference sequence). V lost 0 bases and J lost 0, with 8 bases in between. The CDR3 is 15 amino acids. The CDR3 sequence: CASSLAGLANYGYTF. In DNA, the CDR3 is TGTGCCAGCAGCTTAGCCGGGTTAGCTAACTATGGCTACACCTTC. The entire variable domain, with the rest obtained from reference TRBV7-9 and TRBJ1-2, is as follows: DTGVSQNPRHKITKRGQNVTFRCDPISEHNRLYWYRQTLGQGPEFLTYFQNEAQLEKSRLLSDRFSAERPKGSFSTLEIQRTEQGDSAMYLCASSLAGLANYGYTFGSGTRLTVV.

This clone was picked up a small number of times. This chain connects TRBV28 to TRBJ1-1; possible D gene TRBD1, 5 bases. V was shortened by 3 bases and J by 1 base, with 6 bases between the two germline ends. Germline CDR1 is MDHEN and CDR2 is SYDVKM. This CDR3 spans 13 amino acids. As DNA, the CDR3 is TGTGCCAGCAGTTTGACAGCGAACACTGAAGCTTTCTTT. Its translation: CASSLTANTEAFF.

The chain uses TRBV5-5 and TRBJ2-7; the match to TRBD2 covers 8 bases. J was trimmed by 1 base and V by 0 bases; bases with no gene match: 6. The CDR3 loop spans 16 amino acids. From germline, CDR1 is SGHKS and CDR2 YYEKEE (reference sequence). The CDR3 DNA is TGTGCCAGCAGCTTGGAAGGCGGGAGGCAGTCCTACGAGCAGTACTTC. Amino acids: CASSLEGGRQSYEQYF.

This rearrangement joins TRBV11-2 to TRBJ2-7; tentative D call: TRBD2 (6 bases). The ends were cut back, 0 bases at V and 2 bases at J, with 14 bases in the middle. CDR1 SGHAT and CDR2 FQNNGV come from the germline V gene. This CDR3 is 16 amino acids long. CDR3 region: CASSLDPTSGAYEQYF. The CDR3 bases are TGTGCCAGCAGCTTAGACCCGACTAGTGGGGCCTACGAGCAGTACTTC.

The V gene is TRBV5-5, the J gene TRBJ1-2; TRBD1 agrees at 7 bases. Germline loops: CDR1 SGHKS, CDR2 YYEKEE (reference sequence). The ends lost 1 base at V and 7 bases at J; junction bases unmatched: 10. The CDR3 spans 15 residues. As DNA, the CDR3 is TGTGCCAGCAGCTTGCGAACAGGGGAAACGGTTGGCTACACCTTC. Its protein product is CASSLRTGETVGYTF.

V and J are TRBV5-6 and TRBJ2-3; no reliable D call. The CDR3 totals 14 residues. The V end lost 2 bases, the J end lost 8 bases, and 15 bases lay between the germline ends. Germline V gene data show CDR1 as SGHDT and CDR2 as YYEEEE. DNA for the CDR3: TGTGCCAGCAGCTTCGACCGTAGCAAAAGTACGCAGTATTTT. This translates into CASSFDRSKSTQYF.

This chain joins TRBV5-1 and TRBJ2-7; 7 bases are a match to TRBD2. V was clipped by 7 bases and J by 0 bases; unmatched bases: 4. The CDR3 is 13 residues long. The V gene's germline CDR1 is SGHRS and CDR2 YFSETQ. CDR3 coding DNA: TGCGCCAGCGCCGGGACTACCTCCTACGAGCAGTACTTC. Encoded protein: CASAGTTSYEQYF.

The chain recombines TRBV19 with TRBJ2-3, with D tentatively TRBD1 (6 bases). V was cut by 5 bases and J by 9 bases, with 12 bases left in between. This CDR3 contains 12 residues. Germline V gene data show CDR1 as LNHDA and CDR2 as SQIVND (reference sequence). CDR3 bases: TGTGCCAGTAGTTCCCAGGGGTACACGCAGTATTTT. As protein: CASSSQGYTQYF. Full variable domain (remainder filled in from reference TRBV19 and TRBJ2-3): DGGITQSPKYLFRKEGQNVTLSCEQNLNHDAMYWYRQDPGQGLRLIYYSQIVNDFQKGDIAEGYSVSREKKESFPLTVTSAQKNPTAFYLCASSSQGYTQYFGPGTRLTVL.

This clone was counted between two and nine times. This rearrangement joins TRBV29-1 to TRBJ1-2, with D uncertain. The CDR3 extends over 13 amino acids. V was shortened by 6 bases and J by 5 bases, with 16 bases between the two germline ends. Germline V gene lookup returns CDR1 SQVTM and CDR2 ANQGSEA. As DNA, the CDR3 is TGCAGCGTCGCTCCATTGAGGAGTTATGGCTACACCTTC. It encodes CSVAPLRSYGYTF. Full variable domain (rest looked up from reference TRBV29-1 and TRBJ1-2): SAVISQKPSRDICQRGTSLTIQCQVDSQVTMMFWYRQQPGQSLTLIATANQGSEATYESGFVIDKFPISRPNLTFSTLTVSNMSPEDSSIYLCSVAPLRSYGYTFGSGTRLTVV.

The chain has TRBV7-9 and TRBJ1-1; no reliable D call. The CDR3 spans 14 residues. CDR1 is SEHNR and CDR2 is FQNEAQ in the germline V gene (reference sequence). V gave up 1 base and J gave up 4 bases, with 10 bases separating them. CDR3 sequence (DNA): TGTGCCAGCAGCTTAGAAGGAGGAATCACTGAAGCTTTCTTT. This codes for CASSLEGGITEAFF.

V and J are TRBV29-1 and TRBJ2-5; 11 nucleotides agree with TRBD1. In germline, CDR1 is SQVTM, CDR2 ANQGSEA. The CDR3 is 13 amino acids. With V trimmed by 4 bases and J by 5 bases, 3 bases remained unmatched. The CDR3 region is CSVGGTGGETQYF. In DNA form, the CDR3 reads TGCAGCGTTGGGGGGACAGGGGGGGAGACCCAGTACTTC.

This clone was recorded a few times. V and J are TRBV6-5 and TRBJ1-2; 8 positions agree with TRBD1. This CDR3 spans 15 amino acids. Germline-derived CDR1 and CDR2 are MNHEY and SVGAGI. The J segment lost 6 bases and the V segment lost 4 bases, leaving 10 bases of the junction unmatched. The CDR3 sequence is CASSSNYRGSHGYTF. CDR3 nucleotide sequence: TGTGCCAGCAGTTCAAACTACAGGGGGAGTCATGGCTACACCTTC.

V usage is TRBV10-3 and J usage is TRBJ1-2; D is undetermined. CDR3 length: 13 amino acids. V was shortened by 4 bases and J by 5 bases, with 11 bases between the two germline ends. From germline, CDR1 is ENHRY and CDR2 SYGVKD. CDR3 in amino acids: CAISGGNWYGYTF. The CDR3 region has the DNA TGTGCCATCAGTGGCGGAAACTGGTATGGCTACACCTTC.

This clone was counted between two and nine times. J is TRBJ2-7 and V is TRBV11-2, with a weak D call TRBD1 (5 bases). Trimming left V 3 bases short and J 13 bases short, with 13 bases between. The length of the CDR3 is 11 residues. Germline CDR1 reads SGHAT; CDR2 reads FQNNGV. The DNA of the CDR3 is TGTGCCAGCAGCTTGGGTGGGCAGGGCTACTTC. Protein product: CASSLGGQGYF.

With respect to this clone: The sample holds other DNA sequences that translate to the same CDR3. This chain joins TRBV2 and TRBJ1-2; D gene uncertain. Looked up from germline, CDR1 is SNHLY and CDR2 is FYNNEI. V was trimmed by 3 bases and J by 4 bases, leaving 6 bases between them. The CDR3 runs to 12 residues. CDR3 coding DNA: TGTGCCAGCAGTGATTCGGGCTATGGCTACACCTTC. It translates to CASSDSGYGYTF.

This chain links TRBV5-1 with TRBJ2-5; 9 nucleotides line up with TRBD1. Trimming took 1 base from V and 4 from J; bases not matched to a gene: 5. Germline CDR1 reads SGHRS; CDR2 reads YFSETQ. This CDR3 comprises 15 residues. The CDR3 DNA reads TGCGCCAGCAGCTTGCTTGCGACAGGGGGAGAGACCCAGTACTTC. Protein sequence: CASSLLATGGETQYF.

V usage is TRBV9 and J usage is TRBJ2-3, with a weak D call TRBD2 (5 bases). Looked up from germline, CDR1 is SGDLS and CDR2 is YYNGEE. Trimming removed 1 base at V and 0 bases at J, with 9 bases between. CDR3 length equals 15 residues. This CDR3 is CASSVIGGSTDTQYF. CDR3 DNA: TGTGCCAGCAGCGTAATCGGCGGGAGCACAGATACGCAGTATTTT.